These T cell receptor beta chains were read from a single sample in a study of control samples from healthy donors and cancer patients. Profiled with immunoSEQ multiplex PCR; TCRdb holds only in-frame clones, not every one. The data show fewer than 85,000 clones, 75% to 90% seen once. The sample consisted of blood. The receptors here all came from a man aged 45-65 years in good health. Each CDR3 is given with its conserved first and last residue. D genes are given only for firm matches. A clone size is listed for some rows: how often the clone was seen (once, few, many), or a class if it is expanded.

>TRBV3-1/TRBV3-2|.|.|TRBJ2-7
CASSQLQGGEQYF
TGTGCCAGCAGCCAGCTGCAGGGTGGCGAGCAGTACTTC
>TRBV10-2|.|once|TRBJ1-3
CATGPGNTIYF
TGCGCCACCGGGCCCGGAAACACCATATATTTT
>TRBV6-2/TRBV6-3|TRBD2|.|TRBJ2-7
CASSYKRGADYEQYF
TGTGCCAGCAGTTACAAGCGGGGGGCTGACTACGAGCAGTACTTC
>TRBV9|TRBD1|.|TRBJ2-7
CASSVGPTRGEQYF
TGTGCCAGCAGCGTAGGACCAACCAGGGGGGAGCAGTACTTC
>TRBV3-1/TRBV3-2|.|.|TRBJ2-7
CASSQDFFRAAAEQYF
TGTGCCAGCAGCCAAGATTTTTTCAGGGCTGCGGCCGAGCAGTACTTC
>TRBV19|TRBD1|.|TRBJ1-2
CAGTNRGGYGYTF
TGTGCCGGGACAAACAGGGGGGGCTATGGCTACACCTTC
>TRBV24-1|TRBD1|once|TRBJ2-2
CATSDLSPGQGVTGELFF
TGTGCCACCAGTGATTTGAGCCCTGGACAGGGGGTTACCGGGGAGCTGTTTTTT
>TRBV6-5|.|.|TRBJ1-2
CASSPGPIGGYTF
TGTGCCAGCAGTCCTGGACCCATCGGCGGCTACACCTTC
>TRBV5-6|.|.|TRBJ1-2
CASSLGANYGYTF
TGTGCCAGCAGCTTAGGGGCTAACTATGGCTACACCTTC
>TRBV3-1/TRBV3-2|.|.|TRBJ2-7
CASSPRLLYEQYF
TGTGCCAGCAGCCCACGGCTATTATACGAGCAGTACTTC
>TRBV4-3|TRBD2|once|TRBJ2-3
CASSPTAGTPDTQYF
TGCGCCAGCAGCCCGACAGCGGGGACCCCCGATACGCAGTATTTT
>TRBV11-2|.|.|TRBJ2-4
CASSLAQGLNIQYF
TGTGCCAGCAGCTTAGCTCAGGGACTAAACATTCAGTACTTC
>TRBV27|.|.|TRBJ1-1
CASSLGRNTEAFF
TGTGCCAGCAGTTTGGGACGGAACACTGAAGCTTTCTTT
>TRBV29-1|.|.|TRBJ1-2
CSAGLAGVANYGYTF
TGCAGCGCCGGTCTCGCCGGAGTAGCTAACTATGGCTACACCTTC
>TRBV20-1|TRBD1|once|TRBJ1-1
CSASGTGSTEAFF
TGCAGTGCTAGTGGGACAGGGAGCACTGAAGCTTTCTTT
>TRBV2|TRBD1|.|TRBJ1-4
CASTGQGGEKLFF
TGTGCCAGCACCGGACAGGGAGGTGAAAAACTGTTTTTT
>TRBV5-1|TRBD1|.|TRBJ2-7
CASSLTGQGYEQYF
TGCGCCAGCAGCTTGACGGGACAGGGCTACGAGCAGTACTTC
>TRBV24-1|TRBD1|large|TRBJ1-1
CATSGTGGSTEAFF
TGTGCCACCAGTGGGACAGGGGGCAGCACTGAAGCTTTCTTT
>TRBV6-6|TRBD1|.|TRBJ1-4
CASSYSGTGPEKLFF
TGTGCCAGCAGTTACAGTGGGACAGGACCCGAAAAACTGTTTTTT
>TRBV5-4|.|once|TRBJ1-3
CASSFQGYGNTIYF
TGTGCCAGCAGCTTCCAGGGGTACGGAAACACCATATATTTT
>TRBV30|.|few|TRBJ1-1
CAWRLEIGINTEAFF
TGTGCCTGGAGGTTGGAAATTGGCATAAACACTGAAGCTTTCTTT
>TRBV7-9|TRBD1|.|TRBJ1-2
CASSSRREGGDGYTF
TGTGCCAGCAGCTCCCGGCGGGAAGGGGGCGATGGCTACACCTTC